The 28 T cell receptor beta chains in this list originate from one sample, sequenced in a study of technical replicates of blood from a handful of donors. Measured with immunoSEQ multiplex PCR; TCRdb has only the in-frame clones, and not every one. Of some 80,000 clones listed, 96% were seen once; the top ten hold about 0.33%. The sample comprised T cells isolated from PBMCs. These receptor sequences come from a human donor in good health.

In its sample, this clone was seen once. The chain combines TRBV27 with TRBJ2-3; D perhaps matches TRBD2 (6 bases). The V end was cut by 4 bases, the J end by 1 base, with 6 bases between. Looked up from germline, CDR1 is MNHEY and CDR2 is SMNVEV (reference sequence). This CDR3 has 13 residues. In nucleotides, the CDR3 is TGTGCCAGCAGTTCGGGGGGCACAGATACGCAGTATTTT. It translates to CASSSGGTDTQYF.

The V gene is TRBV29-1, the J gene TRBJ2-7, with 11 bases matching TRBD2. This CDR3 has 15 residues. Looked up from germline, CDR1 is SQVTM and CDR2 is ANQGSEA. After removal of 4 bases from V and 4 bases from J, the junction contained 9 bases not matched to a gene. CDR3 DNA: TGCAGCGTTGCGCTACCGGGACTAGCGGTATACGAGCAGTACTTC. Its protein is CSVALPGLAVYEQYF.

Only one count was recorded for this clone. This sequence joins TRBV28 and TRBJ2-1, with D possibly being TRBD1 (5 bases). The germline CDR1 and CDR2 sequences are MDHEN and SYDVKM. V was clipped by 10 bases and J by 6 bases, with 16 bases between them. This CDR3 contains 13 residues. Here the CDR3 DNA reads TGTGCCATAGTACCAGGGCAGTTCAATGAGCAGTTCTTC. Residues: CAIVPGQFNEQFF.

A note on this clone: Compared with germline, one end of the junction differs, possibly owing to a read error. V gene TRBV7-9 combines with J gene TRBJ2-1; 10 positions agree with TRBD2. The CDR3 length is 15 residues. CDR1 and CDR2 (germline): SEHNR, FQNEAQ (reference sequence). CDR3 in amino acids: CASSIAGGSRYEQFF. CDR3 sequence (DNA): TGTGCCAGCAGCATAGCGGGAGGTAGTAGGTATGAGCAGTTCTTC.

The genes are TRBV7-9 and TRBJ1-2, with TRBD1 as a possible D gene (6 bases). Germline CDR1 SEHNR, CDR2 FQNEAQ (reference sequence). Trimming shortened V by 0 bases and J by 2 bases, and 13 bases separated the two germline ends. CDR3 length equals 16 residues. CDR3 amino acids: CASSLARGHLNYGYTF. As DNA, the CDR3 is TGTGCCAGCAGCTTAGCGAGGGGACACCTGAACTATGGCTACACCTTC.

The chain recombines TRBV5-6 with TRBJ2-1, with 15 bases matching TRBD2. The CDR3 has 15 amino acids. In germline, CDR1 is SGHDT, CDR2 YYEEEE. V shed 1 base, J shed 10 bases, and the junction held 3 bases outside the gene matches. The CDR3 DNA reads as TGTGCCAGCAGCTTGCGGACTAGCGGGAGGGCCGAGCAGTTCTTC. Protein product: CASSLRTSGRAEQFF.

CDR3 nucleotides: TGTGCCTGGAGTGTAGCCAACGAGCAGTACTTC. Amino acids: CAWSVANEQYF. The rearrangement links TRBV30 to TRBJ2-7, with D hard to call. Germline V CDR1 and CDR2: GTSNPN, SVGIG (reference sequence). This CDR3 region has 11 residues. Trimming took 0 bases from V and 5 from J, leaving 5 bases between them.

The chain carries TRBV5-1 and TRBJ1-1; D is perhaps TRBD1 (6 bases). V was clipped by 3 bases and J by 1 base, with 16 bases between them. The CDR3 loop spans 16 amino acids. The germline V gene has CDR1 SGHRS and CDR2 YFSETQ. The CDR3 loop is CASSSLYREKNTEAFF. The CDR3 nucleotides are TGCGCCAGCAGCTCGTTGTACAGGGAGAAGAACACTGAAGCTTTCTTT. The variable domain in full, with the rest retrieved from reference TRBV5-1 and TRBJ1-1, is KAGVTQTPRYLIKTRGQQVTLSCSPISGHRSVSWYQQTPGQGLQFLFEYFSETQRNKGNFPGRFSGRQFSNSRSEMNVSTLELGDSALYLCASSSLYREKNTEAFFGQGTRLTVV.

The chain is built from TRBV28 and TRBJ2-1, with 12 positions matching TRBD2. Germline V gene lookup returns CDR1 MDHEN and CDR2 SYDVKM. Trimming at V came to 5 bases and at J to 0 bases, leaving 8 bases not matched to a gene. This CDR3 comprises 18 residues. Written as DNA, the CDR3 is TGTGCCAGCAGTGGGACTAGCGGGCCCCTAAGCTCCTACAATGAGCAGTTCTTC. This codes for CASSGTSGPLSSYNEQFF.

The chain joins TRBV9 to TRBJ2-1; 12 nucleotides align to TRBD2. CDR1 and CDR2 (germline): SGDLS, YYNGEE. The junction had 16 bases not matched to a gene; V was cut back by 3 bases and J by 0 bases. CDR3 size: 21 residues. CDR3 in DNA: TGTGCCAGCAGCGATTCCCCTGGACTAGCGGGGTATTCTAGCTCCTACAATGAGCAGTTCTTC. It is translated as CASSDSPGLAGYSSSYNEQFF.

This chain uses TRBV5-1 with TRBJ2-1; 9 nucleotides agree with TRBD2. The ends lost 5 bases at V and 7 bases at J; junction bases unmatched: 13. This CDR3 comprises 16 residues. CDR1 is SGHRS, CDR2 YFSETQ, per germline. This CDR3 reads CASRSGGGREANEQFF. CDR3 coding DNA: TGCGCCAGCAGATCCGGGGGCGGGAGGGAGGCTAATGAGCAGTTCTTC.

The chain is built from TRBV27 and TRBJ2-7; possible D gene TRBD2, 5 bases. V gave up 2 bases and J gave up 4 bases, with 9 bases separating them. The CDR3 length is 13 residues. Germline CDR1 is MNHEY and CDR2 is SMNVEV (reference sequence). Here the CDR3 reads CASSLARGYEQYF. For the CDR3, the DNA is TGTGCCAGCAGTTTAGCCAGAGGGTACGAGCAGTACTTC.

V is TRBV9 and J is TRBJ2-1; D not certain. Germline assignment: CDR1 SGDLS and CDR2 YYNGEE. Trimming removed 3 bases at V and 9 bases at J, with 13 bases between. This CDR3 spans 13 amino acids. The CDR3 loop reads CASSAALMSEQFF. As DNA, the CDR3 is TGTGCCAGCAGCGCTGCCTTAATGAGTGAGCAGTTCTTC.

V gene TRBV18 combines with J gene TRBJ1-3, with 7 nucleotides matching TRBD1. V shed 4 bases, J shed 0 bases, and the junction held 6 bases outside the gene matches. The CDR3 extends over 16 amino acids. Germline values: CDR1 KGHSH, CDR2 LQKENI. DNA of the CDR3: TGTGCCAGCTCACACAGTAGGGACAGCTCTGGAAACACCATATATTTT. Translated, it gives CASSHSRDSSGNTIYF.

The chain combines TRBV11-2 with TRBJ2-2; D remains ambiguous. This CDR3 region has 15 residues. Trimming removed 3 bases from V and 0 bases from J, with 8 bases in between. Germline CDR1 is SGHAT and CDR2 is FQNNGV. CDR3 nucleotide sequence: TGTGCCAGCAGCTTTGCACTTACGAACACCGGGGAGCTGTTTTTT. This codes for CASSFALTNTGELFF.

This sequence joins TRBV28 and TRBJ2-7; TRBD2 agrees at 8 bases. Germline CDR1 reads MDHEN; CDR2 reads SYDVKM. The length of the CDR3 is 15 residues. Unmatched junction bases numbered 8, after V lost 3 bases and J lost 4 bases. CDR3: CASSFFREGKYEQYF. The CDR3 DNA follows: TGTGCCAGCAGTTTTTTCCGGGAGGGGAAGTACGAGCAGTACTTC.

The chain uses TRBV5-1 and TRBJ2-1; maybe TRBD1 (5 bases). CDR3 length: 12 residues. The ends were cut back, 2 bases at V and 9 bases at J, with 9 bases in the middle. Germline V gives CDR1 SGHRS, CDR2 YFSETQ. CDR3 sequence reads: CASSFQGIEQFF. Here the CDR3 DNA reads TGCGCCAGCAGCTTTCAGGGTATTGAGCAGTTCTTC. Full variable domain (remainder filled in from reference TRBV5-1 and TRBJ2-1): KAGVTQTPRYLIKTRGQQVTLSCSPISGHRSVSWYQQTPGQGLQFLFEYFSETQRNKGNFPGRFSGRQFSNSRSEMNVSTLELGDSALYLCASSFQGIEQFFGPGTRLTVL.

The chain combines TRBV4-1 with TRBJ2-5, with 7 bases matching TRBD2. The CDR3 runs 14 residues. The germline V gene has CDR1 MGHRA and CDR2 YSYEKL. V lost 3 bases, J lost 3 bases, and 4 bases stayed unmatched. The CDR3 is CASSQVAGEETQYF. The CDR3 DNA reads TGCGCCAGCAGCCAGGTAGCGGGTGAAGAGACCCAGTACTTC.

The chain recombines TRBV4-1 with TRBJ1-2, with unresolved D. The germline V gene has CDR1 MGHRA and CDR2 YSYEKL. CDR3 length: 13 amino acids. Trimming removed 4 bases from V and 4 bases from J, with 10 bases in between. CDR3 protein: CASSRTALYGYTF. The CDR3 nucleotides read TGCGCCAGCAGCCGAACAGCTCTCTATGGCTACACCTTC.

The chain joins TRBV5-1 to TRBJ1-6; TRBD1 might be the D (6 bases). Per the germline V gene, CDR1 is SGHRS and CDR2 is YFSETQ. V was cut by 0 bases and J by 7 bases, with 17 bases left in between. The CDR3 is 17 amino acids. The CDR3 sequence: CASSLVGDKVGNSPLHF. CDR3 DNA sequence: TGCGCCAGCAGCTTGGTCGGGGACAAAGTCGGAAATTCACCCCTCCACTTT.

The chain uses TRBV18 and TRBJ1-5; 9 bases fit TRBD1. Germline V lookup: CDR1 KGHSH, CDR2 LQKENI. CDR3 length equals 16 residues. With 3 bases clipped from V and 2 bases from J, the junction kept 5 bases outside the gene matches. The CDR3 nucleotides are TGTGCCAGCTCACCGGGACAGGGAAGAGGCAATCAGCCCCAGCATTTT. Translating gives CASSPGQGRGNQPQHF.

CDR3 nucleotide sequence: TGTGCCATCATCCTGGACGGGGGGACTGAAGCTTTCTTT. Translating gives CAIILDGGTEAFF. The V call is TRBV10-3, the J call TRBJ1-1, with D maybe TRBD1 (5 bases). In germline, CDR1 is ENHRY, CDR2 SYGVKD. CDR3 size: 13 residues. V shed 7 bases and J shed 5 bases, with 14 bases lying between them.

Here the CDR3 DNA reads TGTGCCAGCAGCCCCCGAAGGGAGGAGACCCAGTACTTC. Protein: CASSPRREETQYF. The chain combines TRBV11-2 with TRBJ2-5; D might be TRBD2 (5 bases). This CDR3 has 13 residues. The germline V gene encodes CDR1 SGHAT and CDR2 FQNNGV. V lost 5 bases, J lost 5 bases, and 12 bases lay in between.

The rearrangement links TRBV9 to TRBJ1-1; D is uncertain. Germline assignment: CDR1 SGDLS and CDR2 YYNGEE. The CDR3 extends over 14 amino acids. V lost 4 bases, J lost 0 bases, and 10 bases lay in between. The CDR3 DNA reads TGTGCCAGCAGCCTTACAGCTCTGAACACTGAAGCTTTCTTT. Protein sequence: CASSLTALNTEAFF.

This clone was seen once. The CDR3 DNA reads TGCGCCAGCAGCTTGCCTAGCGGGGGCACAGATACGCAGTATTTT. Protein product: CASSLPSGGTDTQYF. This chain joins TRBV5-1 and TRBJ2-3, with 9 nucleotides matching TRBD2. Germline loops: CDR1 SGHRS, CDR2 YFSETQ. J was trimmed by 1 base and V by 1 base; bases with no gene match: 1. This CDR3 has 15 amino acids.

The rearrangement links TRBV19 to TRBJ1-5; D not resolved. The CDR3 is 16 amino acids. CDR1 and CDR2 from the germline V gene are LNHDA and SQIVND (reference sequence). Deletions cut 6 bases from V and 7 bases from J, with 22 bases between. The CDR3, as DNA: TGTGCCAGTAGCCAGAGGTCCTTGGGAGTCCAACAGCCCCAGCATTTT. This encodes CASSQRSLGVQQPQHF. The entire variable domain, with the rest obtained from reference TRBV19 and TRBJ1-5, is as follows: DGGITQSPKYLFRKEGQNVTLSCEQNLNHDAMYWYRQDPGQGLRLIYYSQIVNDFQKGDIAEGYSVSREKKESFPLTVTSAQKNPTAFYLCASSQRSLGVQQPQHFGDGTRLSIL.

V and J are TRBV6-5 and TRBJ1-2, with TRBD1 as a possible D gene (6 bases). Germline CDR1 MNHEY, CDR2 SVGAGI. The V gene lost 5 bases and the J gene lost 5 bases, with 18 bases spanning the gap. The CDR3 has 15 residues. CDR3 region: CASSKTGGLDYGYTF. The CDR3 DNA reads as TGTGCCAGCAGTAAGACCGGGGGGCTCGATTATGGCTACACCTTC.

This clone was detected only once. V usage is TRBV5-1 and J usage is TRBJ1-5; the D gene is possibly TRBD1 (6 bases). Germline CDR1 SGHRS, CDR2 YFSETQ. V gave up 7 bases and J gave up 5 bases, with 16 bases separating them. This CDR3 contains 14 residues. CDR3 residues: CASALDSFYQPQHF. Written as DNA, the CDR3 is TGCGCCAGCGCTTTGGACAGTTTTTATCAGCCCCAGCATTTT.